This TCR beta chain was sequenced in a study of cytomegalovirus exposure and HLA in healthy donors. Concerning this clone itself: What it recognizes is unknown.

The PCR ran on 60 Vbeta and 13 Jbeta primers. Only in-frame clones appear in the TCRdb table, and some are missing; sequencing was by immunoSEQ multiplex PCR. The listing contains 100,000 to 150,000 clones. Trimming removed 0 bases from V and 8 bases from J, with 14 bases in between. CDR1 and CDR2 from the germline V gene are LNHDA and SQIVND (reference sequence). CDR3 size: 15 residues. General study findings and limits: Serostatus for CMV was the only available immune exposure information. In vitro work confirmed that three CMV-associated chains recognize CMV antigens. TCR beta chain V- and J-gene trimming was linked, in a later analysis, to a missense variant in DCLRE1C.

This clonotype was obtained from a man younger than 40 in good health and CMV-seronegative. The sequenced sample consisted of PBMCs. The J gene is TRBJ2-1, the V gene TRBV19; D gene ambiguous. The CDR3 sequence: CASSIELVDGDEQFF. The CDR3 bases are TGTGCCAGTAGTATAGAATTGGTAGATGGAGATGAGCAGTTCTTC. The full variable domain, with the rest looked up from reference TRBV19 and TRBJ2-1, is DGGITQSPKYLFRKEGQNVTLSCEQNLNHDAMYWYRQDPGQGLRLIYYSQIVNDFQKGDIAEGYSVSREKKESFPLTVTSAQKNPTAFYLCASSIELVDGDEQFFGPGTRLTVL.